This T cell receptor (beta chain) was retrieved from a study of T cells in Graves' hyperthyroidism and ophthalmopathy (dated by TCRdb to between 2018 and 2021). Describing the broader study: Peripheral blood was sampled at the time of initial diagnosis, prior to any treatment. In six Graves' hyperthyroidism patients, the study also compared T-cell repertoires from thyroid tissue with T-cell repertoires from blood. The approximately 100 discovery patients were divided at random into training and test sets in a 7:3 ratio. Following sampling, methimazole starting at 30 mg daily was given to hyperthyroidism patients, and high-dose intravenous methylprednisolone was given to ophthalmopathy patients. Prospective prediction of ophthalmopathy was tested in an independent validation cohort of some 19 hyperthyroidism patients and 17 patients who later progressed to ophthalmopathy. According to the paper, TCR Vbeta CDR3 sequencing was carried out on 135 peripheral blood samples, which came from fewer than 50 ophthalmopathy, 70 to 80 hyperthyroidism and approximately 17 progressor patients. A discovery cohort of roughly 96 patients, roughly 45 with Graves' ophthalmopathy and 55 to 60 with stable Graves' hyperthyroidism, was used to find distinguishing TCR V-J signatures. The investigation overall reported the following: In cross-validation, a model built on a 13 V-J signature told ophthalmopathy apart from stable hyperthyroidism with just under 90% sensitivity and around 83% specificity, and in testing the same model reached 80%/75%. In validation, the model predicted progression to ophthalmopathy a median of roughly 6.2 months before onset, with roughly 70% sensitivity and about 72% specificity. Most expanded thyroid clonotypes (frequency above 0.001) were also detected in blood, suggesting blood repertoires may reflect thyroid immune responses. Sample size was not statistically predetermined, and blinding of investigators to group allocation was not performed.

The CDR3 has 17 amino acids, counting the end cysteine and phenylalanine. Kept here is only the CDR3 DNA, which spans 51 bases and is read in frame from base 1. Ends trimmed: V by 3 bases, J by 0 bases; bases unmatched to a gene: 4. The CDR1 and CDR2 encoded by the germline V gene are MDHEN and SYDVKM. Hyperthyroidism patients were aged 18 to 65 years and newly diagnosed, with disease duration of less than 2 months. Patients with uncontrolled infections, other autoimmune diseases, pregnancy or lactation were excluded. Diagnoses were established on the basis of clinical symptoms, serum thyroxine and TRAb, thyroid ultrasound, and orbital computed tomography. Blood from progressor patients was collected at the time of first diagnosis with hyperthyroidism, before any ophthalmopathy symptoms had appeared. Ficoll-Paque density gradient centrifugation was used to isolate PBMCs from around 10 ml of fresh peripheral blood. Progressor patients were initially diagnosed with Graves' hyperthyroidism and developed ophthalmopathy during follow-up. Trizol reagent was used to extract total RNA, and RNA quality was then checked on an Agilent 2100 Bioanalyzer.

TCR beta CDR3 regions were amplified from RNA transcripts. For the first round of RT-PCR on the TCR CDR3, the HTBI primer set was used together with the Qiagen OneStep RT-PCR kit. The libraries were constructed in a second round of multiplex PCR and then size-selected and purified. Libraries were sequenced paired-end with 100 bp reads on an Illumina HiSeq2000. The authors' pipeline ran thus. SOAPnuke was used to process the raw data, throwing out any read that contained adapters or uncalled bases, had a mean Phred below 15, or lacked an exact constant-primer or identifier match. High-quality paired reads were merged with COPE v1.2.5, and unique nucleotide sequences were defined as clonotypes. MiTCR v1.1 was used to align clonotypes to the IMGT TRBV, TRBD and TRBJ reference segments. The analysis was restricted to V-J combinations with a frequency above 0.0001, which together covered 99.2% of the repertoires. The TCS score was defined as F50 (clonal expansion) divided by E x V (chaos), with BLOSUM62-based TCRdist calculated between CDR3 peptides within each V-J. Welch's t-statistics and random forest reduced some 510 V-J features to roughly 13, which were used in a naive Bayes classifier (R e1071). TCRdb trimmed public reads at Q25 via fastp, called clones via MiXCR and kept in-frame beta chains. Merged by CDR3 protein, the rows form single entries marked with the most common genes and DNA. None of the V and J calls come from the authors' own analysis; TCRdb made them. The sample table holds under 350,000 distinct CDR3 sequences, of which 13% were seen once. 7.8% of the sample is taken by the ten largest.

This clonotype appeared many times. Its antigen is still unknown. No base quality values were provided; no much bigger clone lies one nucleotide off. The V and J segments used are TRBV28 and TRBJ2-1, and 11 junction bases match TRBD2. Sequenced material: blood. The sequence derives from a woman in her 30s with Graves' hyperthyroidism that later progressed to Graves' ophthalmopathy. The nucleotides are TGTGCCAGCAGTTTCCTAGCGGGAGGCAGCTCCTACAATGAGCAGTTCTTC. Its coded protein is CASSFLAGGSSYNEQFF.